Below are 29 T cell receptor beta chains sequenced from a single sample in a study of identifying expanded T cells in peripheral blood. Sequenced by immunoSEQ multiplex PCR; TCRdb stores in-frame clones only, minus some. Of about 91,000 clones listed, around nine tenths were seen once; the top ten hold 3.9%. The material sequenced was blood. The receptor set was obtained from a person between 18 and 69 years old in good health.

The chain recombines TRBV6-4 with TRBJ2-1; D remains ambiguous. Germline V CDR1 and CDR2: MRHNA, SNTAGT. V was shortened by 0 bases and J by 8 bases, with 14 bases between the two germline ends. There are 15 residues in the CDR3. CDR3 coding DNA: TGTGCCAGCAGTGACTCCACAGCCTCATCGCATGAGCAGTTCTTC. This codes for CASSDSTASSHEQFF.

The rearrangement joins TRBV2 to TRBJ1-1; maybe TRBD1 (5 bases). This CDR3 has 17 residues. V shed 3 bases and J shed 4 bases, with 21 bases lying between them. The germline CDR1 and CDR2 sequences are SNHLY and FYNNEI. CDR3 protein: CASSEDGGAWLVTEAFF. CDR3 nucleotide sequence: TGTGCCAGCAGTGAGGACGGGGGTGCGTGGCTAGTCACTGAAGCTTTCTTT.

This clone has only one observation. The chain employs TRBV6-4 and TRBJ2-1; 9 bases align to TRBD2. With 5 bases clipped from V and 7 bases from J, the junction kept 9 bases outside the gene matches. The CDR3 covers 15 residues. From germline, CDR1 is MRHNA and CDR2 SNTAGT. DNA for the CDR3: TGTGCCAGCAGTTCCGCGGCGGGAGGGCCGAATGAGCAGTTCTTC. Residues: CASSSAAGGPNEQFF.

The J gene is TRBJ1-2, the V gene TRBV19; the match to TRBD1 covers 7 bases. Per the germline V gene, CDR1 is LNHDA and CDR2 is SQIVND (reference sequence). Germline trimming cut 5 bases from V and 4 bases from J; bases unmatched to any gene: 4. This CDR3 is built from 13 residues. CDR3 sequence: CASSATGVYGYTF. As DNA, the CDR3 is TGTGCCAGTAGTGCAACAGGGGTCTATGGCTACACCTTC.

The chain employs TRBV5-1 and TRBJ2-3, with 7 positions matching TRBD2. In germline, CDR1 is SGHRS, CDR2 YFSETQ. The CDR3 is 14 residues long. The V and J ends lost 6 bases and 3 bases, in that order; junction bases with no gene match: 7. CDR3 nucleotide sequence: TGCGCCAGCATCAGCGGGGTGGGAACAGATACGCAGTATTTT. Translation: CASISGVGTDTQYF.

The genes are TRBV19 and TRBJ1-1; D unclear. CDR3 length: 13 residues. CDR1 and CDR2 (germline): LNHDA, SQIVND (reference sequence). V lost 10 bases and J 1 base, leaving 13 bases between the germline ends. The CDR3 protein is CATRVGKNTEAFF. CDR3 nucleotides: TGTGCCACTCGGGTCGGGAAGAACACTGAAGCTTTCTTT. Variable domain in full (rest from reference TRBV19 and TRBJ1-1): DGGITQSPKYLFRKEGQNVTLSCEQNLNHDAMYWYRQDPGQGLRLIYYSQIVNDFQKGDIAEGYSVSREKKESFPLTVTSAQKNPTAFYLCATRVGKNTEAFFGQGTRLTVV.

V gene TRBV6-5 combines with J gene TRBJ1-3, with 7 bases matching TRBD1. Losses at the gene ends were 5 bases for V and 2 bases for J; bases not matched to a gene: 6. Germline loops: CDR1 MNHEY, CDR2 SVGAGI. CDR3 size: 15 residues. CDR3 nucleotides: TGTGCCAGCAGTCGGGACAGCTTGGCTGGAAACACCATATATTTT. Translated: CASSRDSLAGNTIYF.

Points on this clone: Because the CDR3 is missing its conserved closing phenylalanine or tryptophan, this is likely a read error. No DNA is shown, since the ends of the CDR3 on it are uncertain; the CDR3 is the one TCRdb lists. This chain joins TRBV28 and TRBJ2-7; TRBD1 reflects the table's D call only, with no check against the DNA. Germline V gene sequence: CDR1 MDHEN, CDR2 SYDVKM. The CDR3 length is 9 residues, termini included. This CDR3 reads CASSPRPQG.

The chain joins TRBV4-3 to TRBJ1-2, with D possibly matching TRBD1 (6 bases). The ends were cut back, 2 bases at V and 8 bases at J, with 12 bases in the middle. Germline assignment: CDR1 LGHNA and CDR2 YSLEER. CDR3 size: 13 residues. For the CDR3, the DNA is TGCGCCAGCAGCCAATCAGGGGTCCGCGGCTACACCTTC. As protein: CASSQSGVRGYTF.

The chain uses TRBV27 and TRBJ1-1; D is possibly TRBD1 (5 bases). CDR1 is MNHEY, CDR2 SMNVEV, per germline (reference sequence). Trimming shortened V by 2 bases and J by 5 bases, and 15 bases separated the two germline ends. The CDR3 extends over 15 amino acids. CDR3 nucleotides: TGTGCCAGCAGTTTACAAGGGGTGGGGTGGACTGAAGCTTTCTTT. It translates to CASSLQGVGWTEAFF.

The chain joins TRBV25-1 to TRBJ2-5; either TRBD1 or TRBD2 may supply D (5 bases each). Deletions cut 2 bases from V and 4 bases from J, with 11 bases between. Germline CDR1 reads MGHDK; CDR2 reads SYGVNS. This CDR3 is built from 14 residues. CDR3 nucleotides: TGTGCCAGCAGTGAAACGGGGCGGATAGAGACCCAGTACTTC. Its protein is CASSETGRIETQYF.

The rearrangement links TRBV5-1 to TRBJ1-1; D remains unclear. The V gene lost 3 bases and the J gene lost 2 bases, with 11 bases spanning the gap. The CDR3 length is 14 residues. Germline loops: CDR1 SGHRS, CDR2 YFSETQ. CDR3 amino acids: CASSSRRSNTEAFF. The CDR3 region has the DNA TGCGCCAGCAGCTCGAGAAGGAGTAACACTGAAGCTTTCTTT. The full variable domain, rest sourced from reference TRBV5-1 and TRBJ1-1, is KAGVTQTPRYLIKTRGQQVTLSCSPISGHRSVSWYQQTPGQGLQFLFEYFSETQRNKGNFPGRFSGRQFSNSRSEMNVSTLELGDSALYLCASSSRRSNTEAFFGQGTRLTVV.

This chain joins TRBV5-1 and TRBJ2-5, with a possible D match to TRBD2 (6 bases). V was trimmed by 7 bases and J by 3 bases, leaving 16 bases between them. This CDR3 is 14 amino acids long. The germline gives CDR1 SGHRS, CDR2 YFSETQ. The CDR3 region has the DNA TGCGCCAGCGGGTCAAGCGGGCCCAAAGAGACCCAGTACTTC. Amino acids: CASGSSGPKETQYF.

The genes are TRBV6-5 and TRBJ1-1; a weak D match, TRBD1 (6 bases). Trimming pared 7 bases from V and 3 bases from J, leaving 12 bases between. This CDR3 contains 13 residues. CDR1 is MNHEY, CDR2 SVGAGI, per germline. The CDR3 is CASNRAGDTEAFF. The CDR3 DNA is TGTGCCAGCAACAGGGCTGGGGACACTGAAGCTTTCTTT.

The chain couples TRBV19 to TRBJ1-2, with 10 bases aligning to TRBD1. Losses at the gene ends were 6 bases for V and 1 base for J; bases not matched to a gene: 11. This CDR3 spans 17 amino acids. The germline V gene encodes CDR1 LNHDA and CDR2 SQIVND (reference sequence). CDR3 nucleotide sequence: TGTGCCAGTAGCTTCCCGGGACAGGGGAACAGTAACTATGGCTACACCTTC. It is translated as CASSFPGQGNSNYGYTF.

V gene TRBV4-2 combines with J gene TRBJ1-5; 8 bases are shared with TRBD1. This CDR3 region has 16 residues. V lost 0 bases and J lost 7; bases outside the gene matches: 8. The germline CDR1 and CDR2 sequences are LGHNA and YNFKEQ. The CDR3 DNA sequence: TGTGCCAGCAGCCAAGATCCCCAGGGGGCCTGGCAGCCCCAGCATTTT. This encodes CASSQDPQGAWQPQHF.

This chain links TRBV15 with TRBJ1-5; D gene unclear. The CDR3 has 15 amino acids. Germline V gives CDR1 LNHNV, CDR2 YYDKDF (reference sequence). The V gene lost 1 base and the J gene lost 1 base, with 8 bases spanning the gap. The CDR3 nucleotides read TGTGCCACCAGCAGAGCAGGCTGGAGCAATCAGCCCCAGCATTTT. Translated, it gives CATSRAGWSNQPQHF.

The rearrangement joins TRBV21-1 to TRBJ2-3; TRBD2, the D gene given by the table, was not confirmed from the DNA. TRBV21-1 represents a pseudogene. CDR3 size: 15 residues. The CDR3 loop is CASVCEGGRTDTQYF. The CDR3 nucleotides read TGTGCCAGCGTCTGCGAGGGAGGAAGGACAGATACGCAGTATTTT.

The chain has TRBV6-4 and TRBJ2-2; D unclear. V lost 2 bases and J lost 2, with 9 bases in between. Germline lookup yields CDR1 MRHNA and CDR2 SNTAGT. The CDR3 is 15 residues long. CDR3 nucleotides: TGTGCCAGCAGTGACGGAGACCCCAACACCGGGGAGCTGTTTTTT. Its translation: CASSDGDPNTGELFF.

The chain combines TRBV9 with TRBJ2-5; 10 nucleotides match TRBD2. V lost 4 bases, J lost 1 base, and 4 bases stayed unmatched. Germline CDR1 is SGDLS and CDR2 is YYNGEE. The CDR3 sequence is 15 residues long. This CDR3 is CASSFSGGAQETQYF. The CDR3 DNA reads TGTGCCAGCAGCTTCAGCGGGGGGGCCCAAGAGACCCAGTACTTC. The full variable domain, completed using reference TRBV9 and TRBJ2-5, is DSGVTQTPKHLITATGQRVTLRCSPRSGDLSVYWYQQSLDQGLQFLIQYYNGEERAKGNILERFSAQQFPDLHSELNLSSLELGDSALYFCASSFSGGAQETQYFGPGTRLLVL.

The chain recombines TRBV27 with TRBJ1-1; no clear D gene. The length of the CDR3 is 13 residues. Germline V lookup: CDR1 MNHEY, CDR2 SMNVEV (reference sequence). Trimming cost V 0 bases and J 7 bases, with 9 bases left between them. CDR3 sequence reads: CASSLSGGFEAFF. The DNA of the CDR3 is TGTGCCAGCAGTTTATCCGGCGGCTTTGAAGCTTTCTTT.

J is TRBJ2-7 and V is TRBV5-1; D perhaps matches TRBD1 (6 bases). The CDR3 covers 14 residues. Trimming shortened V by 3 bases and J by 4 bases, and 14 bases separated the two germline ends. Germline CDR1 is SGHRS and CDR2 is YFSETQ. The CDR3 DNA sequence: TGCGCCAGCAGCTCTCAACAACAGGGTTACGAGCAGTACTTC. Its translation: CASSSQQQGYEQYF.

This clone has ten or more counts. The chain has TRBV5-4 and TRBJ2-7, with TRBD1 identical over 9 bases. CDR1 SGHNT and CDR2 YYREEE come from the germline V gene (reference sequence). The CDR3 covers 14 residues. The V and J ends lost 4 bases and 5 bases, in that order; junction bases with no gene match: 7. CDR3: CASSLRGTGNEQYF. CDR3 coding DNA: TGTGCCAGCAGCCTTCGCGGGACAGGGAACGAGCAGTACTTC.

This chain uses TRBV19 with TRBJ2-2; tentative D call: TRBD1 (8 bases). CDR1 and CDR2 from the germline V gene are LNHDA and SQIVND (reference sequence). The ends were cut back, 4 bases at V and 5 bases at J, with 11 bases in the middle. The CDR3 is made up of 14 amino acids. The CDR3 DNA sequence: TGTGCCAGTAGTAACAGGGGGGGAACCGGGGAGCTGTTTTTT. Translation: CASSNRGGTGELFF.

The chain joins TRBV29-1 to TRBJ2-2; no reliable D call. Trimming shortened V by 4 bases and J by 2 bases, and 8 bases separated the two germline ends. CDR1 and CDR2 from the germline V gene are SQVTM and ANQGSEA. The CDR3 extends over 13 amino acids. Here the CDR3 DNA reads TGCAGCGTTGGACGGATTAACACCGGGGAGCTGTTTTTT. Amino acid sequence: CSVGRINTGELFF.

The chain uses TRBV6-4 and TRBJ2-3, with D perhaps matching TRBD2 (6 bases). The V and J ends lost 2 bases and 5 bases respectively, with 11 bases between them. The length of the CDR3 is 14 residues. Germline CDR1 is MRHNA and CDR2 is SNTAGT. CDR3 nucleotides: TGTGCCAGCAGTGACCAAGGAGCGGGAGATACGCAGTATTTT. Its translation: CASSDQGAGDTQYF.

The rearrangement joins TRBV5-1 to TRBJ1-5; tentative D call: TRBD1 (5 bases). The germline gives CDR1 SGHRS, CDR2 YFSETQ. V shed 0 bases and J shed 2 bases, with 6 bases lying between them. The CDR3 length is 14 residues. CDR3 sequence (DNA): TGCGCCAGCAGCTTGGTAGGGGGCAATCAGCCCCAGCATTTT. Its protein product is CASSLVGGNQPQHF.

The CDR3 reads CASSLVVVGETQYF. For the CDR3, the DNA is TGTGCCAGCAGCTTAGTGGTGGTAGGCGAGACCCAGTACTTC. The rearrangement joins TRBV11-2 to TRBJ2-5; no clear D gene. This CDR3 has 14 residues. Per germline, CDR1 SGHAT and CDR2 FQNNGV. Trimming pared 1 base from V and 5 bases from J, leaving 11 bases between.

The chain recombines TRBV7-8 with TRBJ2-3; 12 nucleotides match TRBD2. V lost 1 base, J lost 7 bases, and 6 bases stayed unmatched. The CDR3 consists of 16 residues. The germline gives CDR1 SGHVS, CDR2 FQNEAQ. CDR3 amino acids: CASSLGPTSGSNTQYF. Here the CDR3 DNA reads TGTGCCAGCAGCTTAGGCCCGACTAGCGGGAGTAATACGCAGTATTTT. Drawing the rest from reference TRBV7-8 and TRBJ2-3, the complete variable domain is GAGVSQSPRYKVAKRGQDVALRCDPISGHVSLFWYQQALGQGPEFLTYFQNEAQLDKSGLPSDRFFAERPEGSVSTLKIQRTQQEDSAVYLCASSLGPTSGSNTQYFGPGTRLTVL.